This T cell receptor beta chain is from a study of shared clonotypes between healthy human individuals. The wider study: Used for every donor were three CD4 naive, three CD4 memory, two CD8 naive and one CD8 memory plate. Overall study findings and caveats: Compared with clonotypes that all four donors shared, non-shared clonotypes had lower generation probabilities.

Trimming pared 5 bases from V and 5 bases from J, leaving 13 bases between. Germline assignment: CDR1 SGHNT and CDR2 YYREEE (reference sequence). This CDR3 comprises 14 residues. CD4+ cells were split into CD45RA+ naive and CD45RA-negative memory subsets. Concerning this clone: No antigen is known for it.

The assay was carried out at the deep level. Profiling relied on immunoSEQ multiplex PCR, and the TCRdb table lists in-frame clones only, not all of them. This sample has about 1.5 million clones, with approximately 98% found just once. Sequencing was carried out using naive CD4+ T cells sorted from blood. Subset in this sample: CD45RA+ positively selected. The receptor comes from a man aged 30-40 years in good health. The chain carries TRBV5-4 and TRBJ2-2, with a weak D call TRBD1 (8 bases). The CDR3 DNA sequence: TGTGCCAGCAGTAAACAGGGGGGGACCGGGGAGCTGTTTTTT. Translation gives CASSKQGGTGELFF.